The sequence of this TCR beta chain was determined in a study of cytomegalovirus exposure and HLA in healthy donors. Germline CDR1 reads SGDLS; CDR2 reads YYNGEE. The ends were cut back, 0 bases at V and 4 bases at J, with 13 bases in the middle. The CDR3 runs to 15 residues. Vbeta (60) and Jbeta (13) primers were used in the PCR. The table came from immunoSEQ multiplex PCR; TCRdb's copy has only in-frame clones and leaves some out. The repertoire has roughly 190,000 clones, around 86% of them found once; the top ten carry approximately 2%. General study findings and limits: Later work associated 16,951 TCR beta sequences with HLA alleles at 0.05 false discovery rate. Previously analyzed data showed that most TCR beta V segments were productive at a frequency of about 87% or about 30%.

As regards this clone: Its antigen is currently unknown.

The chain combines TRBV9 with TRBJ1-2, with a weak D call TRBD1 (5 bases). Sequenced input: PBMCs. This receptor was identified in a woman aged 18-29 years in good health and CMV-seronegative. The CDR3 sequence is CASSVAWAGSYGYTF. CDR3 nucleotide sequence: TGTGCCAGCAGCGTAGCTTGGGCAGGGTCCTATGGCTACACCTTC.